A single sample gave rise to the 5 T cell receptor beta chains below, sequenced in a study of T cells in Graves' hyperthyroidism and ophthalmopathy. Amplified TCR beta CDR3 regions came from RNA transcripts. The HTBI set primed first-round TCR CDR3 RT-PCR. MiXCR, applied by TCRdb to the multiplex PCR reads, yields one record per CDR3 protein. The sample yields fewer than 550,000 distinct CDR3 sequences, around 24% seen once. The source material was blood. Receptors were obtained from a woman younger than 45 with Graves' ophthalmopathy.

The genes are TRBV12-3 or TRBV12-4 and TRBJ2-7, with D unresolved. The CDR3 runs 12 residues. V shed 3 bases and J shed 6 bases, with 9 bases lying between them. Here the CDR3 DNA reads TGTGCCAGCAGTTTTGGGCAGCTCGAGCAGTACTTC. It specifies CASSFGQLEQYF.

Concerning this clonotype: A junction boundary mismatches the germline segment, possibly from a read error. V gene TRBV24-1 combines with J gene TRBJ2-5; D is ambiguous. Germline V gives CDR1 KGHDR, CDR2 SFDVKD. The CDR3 extends over 13 amino acids. The CDR3, as DNA: TGTGCCAGCAGTTATAGTGCCTACGAGACCCAGTACTTC. This encodes CASSYSAYETQYF.

This clonotype appeared many times. V is TRBV3-1 and J is TRBJ1-1, with D tentatively TRBD1 (6 bases). Germline V gene data show CDR1 as LGHDT and CDR2 as YNNKEL (reference sequence). The CDR3 consists of 15 residues. Trimming stripped 1 base from V and 3 bases from J, with 12 bases between. In DNA, the CDR3 is TGTGCCAGCAGCCAAGGGGTGGGGGCGGACACTGAAGCTTTCTTT. Protein product: CASSQGVGADTEAFF.

The chain links TRBV12-5 to TRBJ1-2, with D unclear. This CDR3 spans 13 amino acids. The V gene lost 3 bases and the J gene lost 3 bases, with 8 bases spanning the gap. CDR1 and CDR2 from the germline V gene are LGHNT and FRNRAP. Here the CDR3 DNA reads TGTGCTAGTGGTTTTGGACGGCACTATGGCTACACCTTC. This codes for CASGFGRHYGYTF.

This clonotype has ten or more counts. The rearrangement links TRBV11-2 to TRBJ2-2, with TRBD1 matching 9 bases. CDR1 is SGHAT, CDR2 FQNNGV, per germline. Unmatched junction bases numbered 6, after V lost 3 bases and J lost 1 base. The CDR3 is 17 residues long. The CDR3 loop is CASSFTGTGRNTGELFF. CDR3 coding DNA: TGTGCCAGCAGCTTCACCGGGACAGGGAGGAACACCGGGGAGCTGTTTTTT.